This entry lists 13 T cell receptor beta chains sequenced from one sample in a study of T-cell memory formation after mild COVID-19 (dated by TCRdb to 2020 to 2023). The library came from 5' RACE. The instrument given in TCRdb is Illumina NovaSeq 6000. TCRdb trimmed public reads at Q25 via fastp, called clones via MiXCR and kept in-frame beta chains. Identical CDR3 protein sequences are pooled into one entry, listed with their most common genes and DNA. The sample table holds hundreds of thousands of distinct CDR3 sequences, of which 15% were seen once. The leading ten clones occupy 2% to 2.5% of the sample. The sample consisted of PBMCs or a T cell subset sorted from them (not recorded which). The receptors originated from an adult woman who had mild COVID-19 (a few samples of this study predate the infection). The sample titles of this study are shuffled in the database, so cell type and time point are left out; the donor was told from shared clones.

This clonotype was recorded a few times. The chain carries TRBV12-3 or TRBV12-4 and TRBJ2-5, with 12 nucleotides matching TRBD2. This CDR3 has 14 amino acids. J lost 7 bases, V lost 5 bases, and 5 bases had no gene match. CDR3 loop: CASSPSGGARTQYF. DNA of the CDR3: TGTGCCAGCAGTCCTAGCGGGGGGGCAAGGACCCAGTACTTC.

This rearrangement joins TRBV10-3 to TRBJ2-1; 16 bases line up with TRBD2. This CDR3 is built from 16 residues. Looked up from germline, CDR1 is ENHRY and CDR2 is SYGVKD. V gave up 7 bases and J gave up 8 bases; unmatched junction bases: 8. The CDR3 spells CAIMGTSGRAAHEQFF. DNA of the CDR3: TGTGCCATCATGGGGACTAGCGGGAGGGCCGCCCATGAGCAGTTCTTC.

The sample holds a few counts of this clonotype. This sequence joins TRBV12-3 or TRBV12-4 and TRBJ2-2, with 8 bases that match TRBD1. V was pared by 5 bases and J by 1 base, with 3 bases of the junction left unmatched. This CDR3 is built from 15 residues. CDR3 in amino acids: CASSRTGKNTGELFF. CDR3 DNA sequence: TGTGCCAGCAGTAGGACAGGGAAGAACACCGGGGAGCTGTTTTTT.

The chain carries TRBV30 and TRBJ1-4; no definite D call. Per germline, CDR1 GTSNPN and CDR2 SVGIG (reference sequence). This CDR3 has 14 residues. The germline V and J ends were trimmed by 0 bases and 0 bases, with 5 bases remaining between them. The chain's CDR3 is CAWSVPPTNEKLFF. In nucleotides, the CDR3 is TGTGCCTGGAGTGTTCCCCCAACTAATGAAAAACTGTTTTTT.

V and J are TRBV7-6 and TRBJ2-1, with D perhaps TRBD1 or TRBD2 (5 bases each). V dropped 5 bases and J dropped 0 bases, with 14 bases sitting between them. Germline assignment: CDR1 SGHVS and CDR2 FNYEAQ. The CDR3 runs to 16 residues. CDR3 region: CASSAGPGTSYNEQFF. The CDR3 region has the DNA TGTGCCAGCAGCGCCGGACCCGGGACCTCCTACAATGAGCAGTTCTTC.

The chain uses TRBV7-9 and TRBJ1-5; weak D call: TRBD1 (5 bases). The V end lost 1 base, the J end lost 6 bases, and 10 bases lay between the germline ends. CDR1 is SEHNR and CDR2 is FQNEAQ in the germline V gene (reference sequence). This CDR3 region has 14 residues. The DNA of the CDR3 is TGTGCCAGCAGCTTAGGGGACGTATCTCAGCCCCAGCATTTT. It specifies CASSLGDVSQPQHF.

The chain has TRBV7-3 and TRBJ1-1, with D hard to call. Germline V gene sequence: CDR1 SGHTA, CDR2 FQGTGA. The V end was cut by 6 bases, the J end by 10 bases, with 15 bases between. The CDR3 runs to 12 residues. This CDR3 reads CASSHKPGIAFF. The CDR3 bases are TGTGCCAGCAGTCATAAACCGGGTATAGCTTTCTTT.

The chain links TRBV5-1 to TRBJ1-2, with D uncertain. CDR3 length: 14 amino acids. With 0 bases removed from V and 4 bases from J, the gap between germline ends came to 10 bases. From germline, CDR1 is SGHRS and CDR2 YFSETQ. The CDR3 sequence: CASSLAGRTYGYTF. In nucleotides, the CDR3 is TGCGCCAGCAGCTTGGCGGGCAGGACCTATGGCTACACCTTC.

This clonotype was detected only a few times. The J gene is TRBJ2-7, the V gene TRBV15, with D perhaps TRBD1 (5 bases). Germline V CDR1 and CDR2: LNHNV, YYDKDF (reference sequence). Trimming took 0 bases from V and 2 from J, leaving 17 bases between them. The CDR3 spans 17 residues. The CDR3 sequence is CATSRDSGAPSPYEQYF. The DNA of the CDR3 is TGTGCCACCAGCAGAGATAGTGGGGCACCCTCGCCCTACGAGCAGTACTTC.

CDR3 loop: CATSDQLAGSYNEQFF. In DNA form, the CDR3 reads TGTGCCACCAGTGATCAGCTAGCGGGATCCTACAATGAGCAGTTCTTC. The J gene is TRBJ2-1, the V gene TRBV24-1; 9 bases fit TRBD2. Germline lookup yields CDR1 KGHDR and CDR2 SFDVKD. V lost 3 bases, J lost 1 base, and 3 bases stayed unmatched. The CDR3 runs to 16 residues.

The chain combines TRBV18 with TRBJ1-5; TRBD1 is a possible D gene (5 bases). This CDR3 is 14 amino acids long. CDR1 KGHSH and CDR2 LQKENI come from the germline V gene. Trimming removed 8 bases from V and 3 bases from J, with 14 bases in between. In DNA, the CDR3 is TGTGCCAGCAGCCCGCAGGGTTCCAATCAGCCCCAGCATTTT. It encodes CASSPQGSNQPQHF.

The chain links TRBV13 to TRBJ2-7; TRBD1 aligns across 7 bases. Losses at the gene ends were 2 bases for V and 2 bases for J; bases not matched to a gene: 6. CDR1 PRHDT and CDR2 FYEKMQ come from the germline V gene (reference sequence). CDR3 length equals 15 residues. The CDR3 DNA sequence: TGTGCCAGCAGCTTATCCGGGACAGTACCCTACGAGCAGTACTTC. It specifies CASSLSGTVPYEQYF.

The chain links TRBV20-1 to TRBJ2-3; 10 bases align to TRBD1. The V and J ends lost 3 bases and 4 bases, in that order; junction bases with no gene match: 7. CDR1 and CDR2 from the germline V gene are DFQATT and SNEGSKA (reference sequence). CDR3 length equals 15 residues. The CDR3 coding sequence is TGCAGTGCTAGTCACAGGGACAGGGGCGCAGATACGCAGTATTTT. It yields the protein CSASHRDRGADTQYF.